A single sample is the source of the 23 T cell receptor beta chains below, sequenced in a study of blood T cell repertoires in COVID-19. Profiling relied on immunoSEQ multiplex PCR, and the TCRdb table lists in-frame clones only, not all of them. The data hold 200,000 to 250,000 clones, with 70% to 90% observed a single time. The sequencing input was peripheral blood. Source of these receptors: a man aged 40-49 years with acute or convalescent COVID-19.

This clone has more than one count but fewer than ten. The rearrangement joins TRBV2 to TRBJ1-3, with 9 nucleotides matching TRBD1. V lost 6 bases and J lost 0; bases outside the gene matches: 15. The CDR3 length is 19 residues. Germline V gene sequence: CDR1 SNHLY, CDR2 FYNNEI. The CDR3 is CASSSLRGTGISSGNTIYF. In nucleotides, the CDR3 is TGTGCCAGCAGCTCGCTTCGTGGGACAGGGATTAGCTCTGGAAACACCATATATTTT.

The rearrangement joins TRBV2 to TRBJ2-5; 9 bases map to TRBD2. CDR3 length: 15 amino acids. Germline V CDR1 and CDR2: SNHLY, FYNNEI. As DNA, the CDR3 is TGTGCAAGCGCTATCAGGGCTAGCGGGGAAGAGACCCAGTACTTC. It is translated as CASAIRASGEETQYF.

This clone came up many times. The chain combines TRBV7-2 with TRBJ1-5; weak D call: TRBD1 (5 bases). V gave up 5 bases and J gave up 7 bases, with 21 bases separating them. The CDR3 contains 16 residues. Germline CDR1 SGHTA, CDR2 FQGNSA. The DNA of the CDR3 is TGTGCCAGCAGCGTCGGGACGGCGGGAGGAGGACAGCCCCAGCATTTT. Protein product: CASSVGTAGGGQPQHF.

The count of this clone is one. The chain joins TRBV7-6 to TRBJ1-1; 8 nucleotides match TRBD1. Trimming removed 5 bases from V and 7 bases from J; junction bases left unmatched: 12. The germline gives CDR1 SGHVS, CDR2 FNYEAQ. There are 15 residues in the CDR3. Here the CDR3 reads CASSPQTGVNGEAFF. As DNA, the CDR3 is TGTGCCAGCAGCCCTCAGACAGGGGTCAATGGTGAAGCTTTCTTT.

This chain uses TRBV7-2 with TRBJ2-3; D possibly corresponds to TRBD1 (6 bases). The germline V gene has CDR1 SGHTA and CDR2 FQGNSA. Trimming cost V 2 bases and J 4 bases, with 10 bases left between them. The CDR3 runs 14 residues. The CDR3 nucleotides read TGTGCCAGCAGCTTAACCAGGGGACCAGATACGCAGTATTTT. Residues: CASSLTRGPDTQYF. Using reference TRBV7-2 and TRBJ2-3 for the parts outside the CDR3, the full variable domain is GAGVSQSPSNKVTEKGKDVELRCDPISGHTALYWYRQSLGQGLEFLIYFQGNSAPDKSGLPSDRFSAERTGGSVSTLTIQRTQQEDSAVYLCASSLTRGPDTQYFGPGTRLTVL.

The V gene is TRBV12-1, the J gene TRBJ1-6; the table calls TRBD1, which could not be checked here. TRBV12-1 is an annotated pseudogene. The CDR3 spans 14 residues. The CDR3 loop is CASKNRDRRSPLHF. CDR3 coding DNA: TGTGCCAGCAAGAACCGGGACAGGCGTTCACCCCTCCACTTT.

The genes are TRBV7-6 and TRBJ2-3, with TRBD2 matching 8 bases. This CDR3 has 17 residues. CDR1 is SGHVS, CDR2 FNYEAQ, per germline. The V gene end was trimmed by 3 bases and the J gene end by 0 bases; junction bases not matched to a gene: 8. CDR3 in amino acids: CASSFMGPGGSTDTQYF. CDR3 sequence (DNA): TGTGCCAGCAGCTTTATGGGGCCGGGGGGGAGCACAGATACGCAGTATTTT.

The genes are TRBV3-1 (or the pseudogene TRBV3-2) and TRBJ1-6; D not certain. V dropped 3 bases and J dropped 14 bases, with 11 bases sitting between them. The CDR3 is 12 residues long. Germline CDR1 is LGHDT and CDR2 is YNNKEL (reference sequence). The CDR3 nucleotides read TGTGCCAGCAGCCAGAGTGATAACTCCCTCCACTTT. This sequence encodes CASSQSDNSLHF.

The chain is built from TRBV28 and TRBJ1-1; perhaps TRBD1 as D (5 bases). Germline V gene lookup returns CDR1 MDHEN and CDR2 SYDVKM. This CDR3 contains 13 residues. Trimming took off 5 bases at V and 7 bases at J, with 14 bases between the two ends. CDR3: CASSLGRQGEAFF. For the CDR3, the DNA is TGTGCCAGCAGTCTAGGACGTCAGGGTGAAGCTTTCTTT. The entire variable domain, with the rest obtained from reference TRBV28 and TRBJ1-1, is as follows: DVKVTQSSRYLVKRTGEKVFLECVQDMDHENMFWYRQDPGLGLRLIYFSYDVKMKEKGDIPEGYSVSREKKERFSLILESASTNQTSMYLCASSLGRQGEAFFGQGTRLTVV.

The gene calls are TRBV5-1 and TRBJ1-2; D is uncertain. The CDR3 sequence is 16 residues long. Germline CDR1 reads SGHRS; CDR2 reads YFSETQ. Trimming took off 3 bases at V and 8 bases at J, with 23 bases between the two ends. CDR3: CASSSAAGPNGGGYTF. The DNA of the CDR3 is TGCGCCAGCAGCTCGGCTGCAGGACCAAACGGAGGGGGCTACACCTTC.

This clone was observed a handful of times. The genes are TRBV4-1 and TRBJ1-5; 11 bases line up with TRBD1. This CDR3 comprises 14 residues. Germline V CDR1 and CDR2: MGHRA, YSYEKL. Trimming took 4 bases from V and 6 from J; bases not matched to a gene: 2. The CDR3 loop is CASSPGQGAQPQHF. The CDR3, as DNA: TGCGCCAGCAGCCCTGGACAGGGGGCTCAGCCCCAGCATTTT.

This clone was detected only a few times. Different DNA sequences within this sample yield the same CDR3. The CDR3 here is CASSPGYGYTF. The CDR3 DNA follows: TGTGCCAGCAGTCCCGGGTATGGCTACACCTTC. The chain employs TRBV12-3 or TRBV12-4 and TRBJ1-2; D not resolved. This CDR3 spans 11 amino acids. Trimming took off 5 bases at V and 5 bases at J, with 6 bases between the two ends.

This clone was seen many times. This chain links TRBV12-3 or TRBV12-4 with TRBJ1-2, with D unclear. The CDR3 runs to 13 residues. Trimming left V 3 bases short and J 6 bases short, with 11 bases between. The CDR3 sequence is CASSFYPRDGYTF. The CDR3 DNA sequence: TGTGCCAGCAGTTTCTATCCGAGGGATGGCTACACCTTC.

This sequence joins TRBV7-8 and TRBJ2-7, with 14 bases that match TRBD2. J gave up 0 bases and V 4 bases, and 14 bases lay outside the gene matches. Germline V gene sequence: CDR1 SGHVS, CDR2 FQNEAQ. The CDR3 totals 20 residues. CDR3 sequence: CASSYGTSGGINPSSYEQYF. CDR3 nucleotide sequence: TGTGCCAGCAGCTATGGGACTAGCGGGGGTATAAACCCCTCCTCCTACGAGCAGTACTTC. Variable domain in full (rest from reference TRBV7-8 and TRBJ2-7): GAGVSQSPRYKVAKRGQDVALRCDPISGHVSLFWYQQALGQGPEFLTYFQNEAQLDKSGLPSDRFFAERPEGSVSTLKIQRTQQEDSAVYLCASSYGTSGGINPSSYEQYFGPGTRLTVT.

CDR3 coding DNA: TGTGCCAGCAGCTCCCCCAGGGGGGACACTGGAAACACCATATATTTT. Amino acid sequence: CASSSPRGDTGNTIYF. V usage is TRBV11-2 and J usage is TRBJ1-3, with TRBD1 matching 7 bases. V was clipped by 4 bases and J by 2 bases; unmatched bases: 8. This CDR3 is built from 16 residues. In germline, CDR1 is SGHAT, CDR2 FQNNGV.

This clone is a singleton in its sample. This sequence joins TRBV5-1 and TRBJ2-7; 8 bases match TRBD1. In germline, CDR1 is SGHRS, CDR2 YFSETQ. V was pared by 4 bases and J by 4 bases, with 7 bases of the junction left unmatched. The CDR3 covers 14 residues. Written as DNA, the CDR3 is TGCGCCAGCAGCAGACAGGGGAACGAGTACGAGCAGTACTTC. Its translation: CASSRQGNEYEQYF.

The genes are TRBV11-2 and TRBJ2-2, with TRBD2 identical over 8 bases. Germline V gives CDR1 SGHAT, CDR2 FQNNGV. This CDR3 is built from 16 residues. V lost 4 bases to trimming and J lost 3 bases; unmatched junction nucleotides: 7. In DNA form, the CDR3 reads TGTGCCAGCAGCTCCCTCTGGACTAGCTACACCGGGGAGCTGTTTTTT. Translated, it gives CASSSLWTSYTGELFF. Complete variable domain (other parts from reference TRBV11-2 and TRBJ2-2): EAGVAQSPRYKIIEKRQSVAFWCNPISGHATLYWYQQILGQGPKLLIQFQNNGVVDDSQLPKDRFSAERLKGVDSTLKIQPAKLEDSAVYLCASSSLWTSYTGELFFGEGSRLTVL.

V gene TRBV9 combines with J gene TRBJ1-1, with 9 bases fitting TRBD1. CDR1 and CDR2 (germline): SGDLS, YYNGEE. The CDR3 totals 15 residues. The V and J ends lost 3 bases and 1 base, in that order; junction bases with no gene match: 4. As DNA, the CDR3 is TGTGCCAGCAGCGCAGAGGGACAGGGGAACACTGAAGCTTTCTTT. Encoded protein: CASSAEGQGNTEAFF.

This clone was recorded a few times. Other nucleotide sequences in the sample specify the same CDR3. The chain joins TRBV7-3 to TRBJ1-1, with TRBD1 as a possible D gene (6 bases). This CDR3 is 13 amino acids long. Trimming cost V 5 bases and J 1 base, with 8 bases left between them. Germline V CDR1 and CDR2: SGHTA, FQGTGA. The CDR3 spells CASSRQENTEAFF. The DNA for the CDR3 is TGTGCCAGCAGCCGACAGGAGAACACTGAAGCTTTCTTT.

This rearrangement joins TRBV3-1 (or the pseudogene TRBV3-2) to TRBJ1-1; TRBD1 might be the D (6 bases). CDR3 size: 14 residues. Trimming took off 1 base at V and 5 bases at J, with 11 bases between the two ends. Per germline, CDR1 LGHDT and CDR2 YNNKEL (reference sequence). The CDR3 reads CASSQVRGHTEAFF. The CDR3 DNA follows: TGTGCCAGCAGCCAAGTCAGGGGTCATACTGAAGCTTTCTTT.

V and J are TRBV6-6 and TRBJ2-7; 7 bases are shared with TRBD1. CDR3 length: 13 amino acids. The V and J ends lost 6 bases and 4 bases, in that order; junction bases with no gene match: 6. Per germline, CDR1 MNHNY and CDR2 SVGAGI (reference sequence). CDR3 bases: TGTGCCAGCAGCCCGACAGGGAAGTACGAGCAGTACTTC. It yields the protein CASSPTGKYEQYF.

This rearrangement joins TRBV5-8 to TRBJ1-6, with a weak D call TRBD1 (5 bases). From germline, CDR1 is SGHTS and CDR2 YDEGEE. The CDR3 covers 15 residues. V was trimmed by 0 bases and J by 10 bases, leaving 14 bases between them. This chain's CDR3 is CASSLGQLVTSPLHF. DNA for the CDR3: TGTGCCAGCAGCTTGGGACAGCTTGTCACGTCACCCCTCCACTTT.

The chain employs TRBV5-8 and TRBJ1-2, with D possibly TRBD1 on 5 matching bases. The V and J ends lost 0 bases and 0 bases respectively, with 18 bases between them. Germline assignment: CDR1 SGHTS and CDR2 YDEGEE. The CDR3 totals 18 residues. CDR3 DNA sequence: TGTGCCAGCAGCTTGGTATATCAACGACAGCGTCCTAACTATGGCTACACCTTC. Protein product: CASSLVYQRQRPNYGYTF.